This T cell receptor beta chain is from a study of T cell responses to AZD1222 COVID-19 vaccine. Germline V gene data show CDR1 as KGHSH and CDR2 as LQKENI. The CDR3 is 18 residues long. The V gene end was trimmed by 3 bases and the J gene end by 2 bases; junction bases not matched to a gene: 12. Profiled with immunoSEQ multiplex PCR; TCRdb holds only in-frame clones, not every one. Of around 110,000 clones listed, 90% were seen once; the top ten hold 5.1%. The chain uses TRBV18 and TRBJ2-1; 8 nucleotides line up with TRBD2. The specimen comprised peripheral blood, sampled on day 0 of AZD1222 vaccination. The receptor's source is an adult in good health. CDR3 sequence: CASSPTRGSSGPYNEQFF. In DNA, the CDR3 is TGTGCCAGCTCACCGACTAGAGGTTCTAGCGGGCCCTACAATGAGCAGTTCTTC.